This T cell receptor (beta chain) was obtained from a study of vaccination and CD4 T cells after COVID-19. On the study more broadly: Spike peptides, overlapping and drawn from SARS-CoV-2, HCoV-NL63, HCoV-OC43 and HCoV-229E, were used to stimulate cells.

CD4+ T cells that had been cultured provided DNA sequenced with the Oncomine TCR Beta short-read assay. From cultured CD4+ T cells, genomic DNA was extracted. TCRdb recomputed calls from the PCR reads with MiXCR, one row per CDR3 protein. This sample has 20,000 to 25,000 distinct CDR3 sequences, with approximately 42% found just once. This clonotype was seen more than once but under ten times. Antigen unknown. Regarding time point: late sampling 161 to 241 days after vaccination in three convalescent patients. Noted treatment: approximately nine-day PBMC culture with coronavirus spike peptide pools or control peptides (ViraFEST assay). For ViraFEST, peptide pools expanded antigen-specific T cells, after which the TCRs were sequenced. CDR1 and CDR2 (germline): MNHNS, SASEGT. CDR3 length: 15 amino acids. J was trimmed by 0 bases and V by 6 bases; bases with no gene match: 6. Overall study findings and caveats: Spike mono-reactivity was found in 304 of 307 vaccine-specific clones from convalescent patients.

The specimen was CD4+ T cells from blood, cultured in vitro, collected about 7 months after SARS-CoV-2 vaccination. The TCR sequence derives from a human donor who had recovered from COVID-19. This sequence joins TRBV6-1 and TRBJ2-3; 7 positions match TRBD1. The CDR3 loop reads CASRFGTASTDTQYF. DNA for the CDR3: TGTGCCAGCAGATTCGGGACAGCTAGCACAGATACGCAGTATTTT.